One sample yielded the 15 T cell receptor beta chains listed below, sequenced in a study of blood T cell repertoires in COVID-19. Produced via immunoSEQ multiplex PCR; TCRdb's table is partial and in-frame only. The sample shows about 250,000 clones, approximately 88% of them seen only once. The sequencing input was peripheral blood. The receptors shown here come from a woman in her 30s with COVID-19, enrolled during active disease.

The chain uses TRBV6-2 or TRBV6-3 and TRBJ2-7; tentatively, D is TRBD1 (6 bases). V shed 6 bases and J shed 3 bases, with 18 bases lying between them. CDR3 size: 15 residues. Germline loops: CDR1 MNHEY, CDR2 SVGEGT. The DNA for the CDR3 is TGTGCCAGCAGCACCCTACAGGGTGGGGACTACGAGCAGTACTTC. It codes for CASSTLQGGDYEQYF.

The J gene is TRBJ2-5, the V gene TRBV11-2, with D perhaps matching TRBD2 (6 bases). In germline, CDR1 is SGHAT, CDR2 FQNNGV. Trimming pared 2 bases from V and 7 bases from J, leaving 14 bases between. There are 14 residues in the CDR3. The CDR3 DNA follows: TGTGCCAGCAGCTTACTTTTGCCCGGGGGGACCCAGTACTTC. It yields the protein CASSLLLPGGTQYF.

V gene TRBV11-2 combines with J gene TRBJ2-3; 9 nucleotides line up with TRBD2. Germline V gene lookup returns CDR1 SGHAT and CDR2 FQNNGV. This CDR3 is built from 14 residues. The ends lost 7 bases at V and 5 bases at J; junction bases unmatched: 7. The CDR3 coding sequence is TGTGCCAGCACCATAGCGGGAGTGATAGATACGCAGTATTTT. It specifies CASTIAGVIDTQYF.

The chain is built from TRBV15 and TRBJ2-1; 14 bases line up with TRBD2. The CDR3 consists of 19 residues. V was clipped by 5 bases and J by 1 base; unmatched bases: 10. Germline V CDR1 and CDR2: LNHNV, YYDKDF (reference sequence). This chain's CDR3 is CATSPGTSGGRGSYNEQFF. The DNA of the CDR3 is TGTGCCACCAGCCCCGGGACTAGCGGGGGCAGGGGGTCCTACAATGAGCAGTTCTTC.

The gene calls are TRBV11-3 and TRBJ1-1, with 8 bases aligning to TRBD1. Per germline, CDR1 SGHNT and CDR2 YENEEA. This CDR3 contains 16 residues. Trimming removed 1 base from V and 0 bases from J; junction bases left unmatched: 4. CDR3: CASSLGGQGLNTEAFF. The CDR3 bases are TGTGCCAGCAGCTTAGGTGGACAGGGCCTGAACACTGAAGCTTTCTTT.

This clone was seen a single time. The CDR3 bases are TGTGCCAGCTCACAGGGAGAGGGCAATCAGCCCCAGCATTTT. Translation: CASSQGEGNQPQHF. This rearrangement joins TRBV18 to TRBJ1-5; D gene uncertain. The CDR3 has 14 amino acids. From germline, CDR1 is KGHSH and CDR2 LQKENI. V shed 4 bases and J shed 2 bases, with 9 bases lying between them.

The chain links TRBV2 to TRBJ1-1; 8 positions agree with TRBD1. V lost 6 bases to trimming and J lost 0 bases; unmatched junction nucleotides: 3. Germline CDR1 SNHLY, CDR2 FYNNEI. This CDR3 has 14 amino acids. The CDR3 DNA sequence: TGTGCCAGCAGACAGGGGGAAGTGAACACTGAAGCTTTCTTT. Translation gives CASRQGEVNTEAFF. Drawing the rest from reference TRBV2 and TRBJ1-1, the complete variable domain is EPEVTQTPSHQVTQMGQEVILRCVPISNHLYFYWYRQILGQKVEFLVSFYNNEISEKSEIFDDQFSVERPDGSNFTLKIRSTKLEDSAMYFCASRQGEVNTEAFFGQGTRLTVV.

This chain links TRBV6-2 or TRBV6-3 with TRBJ1-4; maybe TRBD1 (6 bases). This CDR3 spans 17 amino acids. Germline assignment: CDR1 MNHEY and CDR2 SVGEGT. Trimming left V 2 bases short and J 0 bases short, with 13 bases between. The CDR3 sequence: CASSYRTDLSTNEKLFF. CDR3 nucleotides: TGTGCCAGCAGTTACCGGACAGACCTATCAACTAATGAAAAACTGTTTTTT.

The rearrangement uses TRBV29-1 and TRBJ1-5; no clear D. Per the germline V gene, CDR1 is SQVTM and CDR2 is ANQGSEA. There are 14 residues in the CDR3. V lost 3 bases and J lost 0, with 9 bases in between. The CDR3 DNA sequence: TGCAGCGTTGACGACGGGAATAGCAATCAGCCCCAGCATTTT. It is translated as CSVDDGNSNQPQHF.

The genes are TRBV24-1 and TRBJ2-1, with TRBD2 matching 12 bases. There are 19 residues in the CDR3. The junction had 9 bases not matched to a gene; V was cut back by 2 bases and J by 2 bases. Germline-derived CDR1 and CDR2 are KGHDR and SFDVKD. The CDR3 region is CATSDSGLAGPNPYNEQFF. CDR3 nucleotide sequence: TGTGCCACCAGTGATTCGGGACTAGCGGGCCCCAATCCCTACAATGAGCAGTTCTTC.

The rearrangement joins TRBV24-1 to TRBJ1-5; 7 bases are a match to TRBD1. The germline V gene has CDR1 KGHDR and CDR2 SFDVKD. CDR3 length: 14 amino acids. The V gene end was trimmed by 8 bases and the J gene end by 7 bases; junction bases not matched to a gene: 10. The CDR3 spells CATKRDSSGQPQHF. The CDR3 DNA is TGTGCCACCAAAAGGGACAGCTCAGGGCAGCCCCAGCATTTT.

The genes are TRBV6-2 or TRBV6-3 and TRBJ1-6; D is ambiguous. The germline V and J ends were trimmed by 4 bases and 9 bases, with 10 bases remaining between them. The CDR3 sequence is 13 residues long. Germline V lookup: CDR1 MNHEY, CDR2 SVGEGT. CDR3 DNA sequence: TGTGCCAGCAGTTCCCACGGAGGTTCACCCCTCCACTTT. It specifies CASSSHGGSPLHF.

The chain employs TRBV6-6 and TRBJ2-1; 14 bases fit TRBD2. The CDR3 runs to 15 residues. Germline CDR1 reads MNHNY; CDR2 reads SVGAGI (reference sequence). Trimming took 5 bases from V and 6 from J; bases not matched to a gene: 3. This CDR3 is CASSKTSGRANEQFF. DNA of the CDR3: TGTGCCAGCAGTAAGACTAGCGGGAGGGCCAATGAGCAGTTCTTC.

The chain joins TRBV15 to TRBJ2-3; D possibly corresponds to TRBD2 (7 bases). The CDR3 has 16 amino acids. V was pared by 1 base and J by 4 bases, with 15 bases between. Germline V gene lookup returns CDR1 LNHNV and CDR2 YYDKDF (reference sequence). The CDR3 spells CATSRGFGGQPDTQYF. The CDR3 DNA reads as TGTGCCACCAGCAGAGGATTCGGGGGGCAACCAGATACGCAGTATTTT.

The chain combines TRBV25-1 with TRBJ2-7; 7 bases line up with TRBD1. Germline CDR1 and CDR2: MGHDK and SYGVNS. J gave up 2 bases and V 2 bases, and 6 bases lay outside the gene matches. The CDR3 spans 15 residues. The CDR3 is CASSETTGKAYEQYF. CDR3 nucleotide sequence: TGTGCCAGCAGTGAAACGACAGGGAAAGCCTACGAGCAGTACTTC.